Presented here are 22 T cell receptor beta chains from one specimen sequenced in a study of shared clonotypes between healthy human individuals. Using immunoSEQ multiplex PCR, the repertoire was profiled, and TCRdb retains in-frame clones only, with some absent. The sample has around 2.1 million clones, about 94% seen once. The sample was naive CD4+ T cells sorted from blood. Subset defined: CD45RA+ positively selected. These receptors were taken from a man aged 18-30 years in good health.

CDR3 in DNA: TGCAGCGCCTCGACTAGCCCCAATGAGCAGTTCTTC. It yields the protein CSASTSPNEQFF. V usage is TRBV29-1 and J usage is TRBJ2-1, with 7 bases fitting TRBD2. This CDR3 is 12 amino acids long. Losses at the gene ends were 7 bases for V and 6 bases for J; bases not matched to a gene: 6. Looked up from germline, CDR1 is SQVTM and CDR2 is ANQGSEA.

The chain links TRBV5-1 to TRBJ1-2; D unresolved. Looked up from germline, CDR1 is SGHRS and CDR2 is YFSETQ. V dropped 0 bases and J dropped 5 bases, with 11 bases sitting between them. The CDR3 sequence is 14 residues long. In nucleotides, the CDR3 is TGCGCCAGCAGCTTGGTTCCAGACTCTTATGGCTACACCTTC. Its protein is CASSLVPDSYGYTF.

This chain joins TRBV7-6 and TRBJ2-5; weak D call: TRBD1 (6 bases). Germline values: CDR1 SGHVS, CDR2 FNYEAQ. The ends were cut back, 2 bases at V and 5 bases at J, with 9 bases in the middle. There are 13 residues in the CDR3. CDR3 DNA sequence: TGTGCCAGCAGCTTAACAGGGCTGGAGACCCAGTACTTC. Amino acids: CASSLTGLETQYF.

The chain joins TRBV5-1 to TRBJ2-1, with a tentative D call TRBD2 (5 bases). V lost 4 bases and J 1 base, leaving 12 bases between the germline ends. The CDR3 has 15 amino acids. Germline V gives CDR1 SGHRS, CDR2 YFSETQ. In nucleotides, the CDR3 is TGCGCCAGCAGCACATCGGGGTTATCCTACAATGAGCAGTTCTTC. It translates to CASSTSGLSYNEQFF.

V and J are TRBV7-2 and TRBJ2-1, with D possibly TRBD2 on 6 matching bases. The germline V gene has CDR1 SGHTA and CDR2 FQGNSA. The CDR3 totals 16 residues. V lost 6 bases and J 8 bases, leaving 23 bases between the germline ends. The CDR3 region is CASSSEAGSLGYEQFF. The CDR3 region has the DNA TGTGCCAGCAGTTCGGAAGCGGGTAGCTTAGGCTATGAGCAGTTCTTC. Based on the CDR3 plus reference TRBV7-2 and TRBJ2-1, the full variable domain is GAGVSQSPSNKVTEKGKDVELRCDPISGHTALYWYRQSLGQGLEFLIYFQGNSAPDKSGLPSDRFSAERTGGSVSTLTIQRTQQEDSAVYLCASSSEAGSLGYEQFFGPGTRLTVL.

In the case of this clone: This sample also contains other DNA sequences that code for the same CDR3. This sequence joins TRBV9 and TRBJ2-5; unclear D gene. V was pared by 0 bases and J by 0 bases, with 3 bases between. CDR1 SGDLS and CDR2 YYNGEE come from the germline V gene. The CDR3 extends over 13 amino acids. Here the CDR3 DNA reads TGTGCCAGCAGCGTAGGTTACCAAGAGACCCAGTACTTC. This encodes CASSVGYQETQYF.

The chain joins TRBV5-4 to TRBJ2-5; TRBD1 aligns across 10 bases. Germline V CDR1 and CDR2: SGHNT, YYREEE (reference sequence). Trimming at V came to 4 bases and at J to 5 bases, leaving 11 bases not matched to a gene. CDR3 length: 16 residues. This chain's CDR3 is CASSKGQGTEQETQYF. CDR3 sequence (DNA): TGTGCCAGCAGCAAGGGACAGGGGACGGAACAGGAGACCCAGTACTTC.

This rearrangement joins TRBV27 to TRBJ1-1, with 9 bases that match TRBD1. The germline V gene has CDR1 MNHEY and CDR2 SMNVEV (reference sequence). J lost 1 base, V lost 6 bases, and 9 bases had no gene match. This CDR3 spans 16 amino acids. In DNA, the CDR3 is TGTGCCAGCAGGGCCGACAGGGGGGTAAAGAACACTGAAGCTTTCTTT. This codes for CASRADRGVKNTEAFF.

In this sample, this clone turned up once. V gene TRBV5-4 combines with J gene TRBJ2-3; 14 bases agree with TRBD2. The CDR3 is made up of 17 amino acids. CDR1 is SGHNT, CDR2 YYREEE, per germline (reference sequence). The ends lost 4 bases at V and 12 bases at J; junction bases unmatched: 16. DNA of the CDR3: TGTGCCAGCAGCCAAGGGTTTTGGCCTGGGACTAGCGGGAGCCAGTATTTT. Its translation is CASSQGFWPGTSGSQYF.

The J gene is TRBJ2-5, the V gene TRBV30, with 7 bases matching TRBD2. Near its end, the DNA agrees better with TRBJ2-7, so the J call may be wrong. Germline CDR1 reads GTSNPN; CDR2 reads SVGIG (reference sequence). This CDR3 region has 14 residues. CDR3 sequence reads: CAWNRDYPGDEQYF. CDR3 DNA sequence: TGTGCCTGGAATAGGGACTACCCCGGCGACGAGCAGTACTTC.

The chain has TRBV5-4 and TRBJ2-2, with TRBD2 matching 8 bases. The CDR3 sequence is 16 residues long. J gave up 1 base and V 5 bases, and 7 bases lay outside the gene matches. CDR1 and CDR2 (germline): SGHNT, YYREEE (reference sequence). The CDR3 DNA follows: TGTGCCAGCAGGTCAGCGGGGGCCTTGAACACCGGGGAGCTGTTTTTT. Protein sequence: CASRSAGALNTGELFF.

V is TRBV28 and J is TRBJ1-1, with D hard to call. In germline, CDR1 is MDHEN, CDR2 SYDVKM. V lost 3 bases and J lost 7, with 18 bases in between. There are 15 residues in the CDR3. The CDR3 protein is CASSFPSAGEGEAFF. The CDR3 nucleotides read TGTGCCAGCAGTTTCCCCAGCGCCGGCGAGGGTGAAGCTTTCTTT. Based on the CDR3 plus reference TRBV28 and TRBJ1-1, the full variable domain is DVKVTQSSRYLVKRTGEKVFLECVQDMDHENMFWYRQDPGLGLRLIYFSYDVKMKEKGDIPEGYSVSREKKERFSLILESASTNQTSMYLCASSFPSAGEGEAFFGQGTRLTVV.

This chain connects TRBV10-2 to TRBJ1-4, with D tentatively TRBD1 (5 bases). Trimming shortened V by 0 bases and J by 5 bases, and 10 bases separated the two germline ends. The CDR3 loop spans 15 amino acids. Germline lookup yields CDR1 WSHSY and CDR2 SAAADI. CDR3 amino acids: CASSESGARNEKLFF. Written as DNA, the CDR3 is TGCGCCAGCAGTGAGTCCGGGGCGCGGAATGAAAAACTGTTTTTT.

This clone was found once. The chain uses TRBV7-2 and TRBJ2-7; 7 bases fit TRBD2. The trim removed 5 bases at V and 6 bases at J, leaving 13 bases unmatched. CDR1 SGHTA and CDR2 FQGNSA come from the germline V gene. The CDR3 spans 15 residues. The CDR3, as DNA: TGTGCCAGCAGCGCCTTCAGCGGGGCTCGGGGCGAGCAGTACTTC. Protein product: CASSAFSGARGEQYF.

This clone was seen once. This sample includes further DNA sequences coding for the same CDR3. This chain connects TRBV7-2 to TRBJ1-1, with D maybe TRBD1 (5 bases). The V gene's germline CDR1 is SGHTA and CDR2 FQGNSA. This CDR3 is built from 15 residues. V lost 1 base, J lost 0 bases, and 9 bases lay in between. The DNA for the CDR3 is TGTGCCAGCAGCTTAGTTGGGGGGATGAACACTGAAGCTTTCTTT. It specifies CASSLVGGMNTEAFF. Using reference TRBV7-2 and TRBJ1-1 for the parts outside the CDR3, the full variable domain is GAGVSQSPSNKVTEKGKDVELRCDPISGHTALYWYRQSLGQGLEFLIYFQGNSAPDKSGLPSDRFSAERTGGSVSTLTIQRTQQEDSAVYLCASSLVGGMNTEAFFGQGTRLTVV.

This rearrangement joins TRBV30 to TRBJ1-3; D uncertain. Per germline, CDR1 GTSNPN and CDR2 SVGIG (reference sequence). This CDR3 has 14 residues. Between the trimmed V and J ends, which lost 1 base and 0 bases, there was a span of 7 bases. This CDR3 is CAWSDADSGNTIYF. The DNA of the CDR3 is TGTGCCTGGAGTGACGCGGACTCTGGAAACACCATATATTTT.

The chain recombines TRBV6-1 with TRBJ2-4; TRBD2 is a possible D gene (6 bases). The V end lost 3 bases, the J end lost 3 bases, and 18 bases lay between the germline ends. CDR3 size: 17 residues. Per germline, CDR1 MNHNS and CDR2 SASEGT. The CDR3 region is CASSDTGVGLGKNIQYF. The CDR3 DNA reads TGTGCCAGCAGTGACACCGGGGTGGGACTCGGCAAAAACATTCAGTACTTC.

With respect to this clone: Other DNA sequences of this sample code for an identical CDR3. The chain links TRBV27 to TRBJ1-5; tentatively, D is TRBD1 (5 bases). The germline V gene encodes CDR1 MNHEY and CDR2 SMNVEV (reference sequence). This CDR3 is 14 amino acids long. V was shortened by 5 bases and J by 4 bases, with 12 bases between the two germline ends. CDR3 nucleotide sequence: TGTGCCAGCAGTCCGCAGGGTTCGAATCAGCCCCAGCATTTT. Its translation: CASSPQGSNQPQHF.

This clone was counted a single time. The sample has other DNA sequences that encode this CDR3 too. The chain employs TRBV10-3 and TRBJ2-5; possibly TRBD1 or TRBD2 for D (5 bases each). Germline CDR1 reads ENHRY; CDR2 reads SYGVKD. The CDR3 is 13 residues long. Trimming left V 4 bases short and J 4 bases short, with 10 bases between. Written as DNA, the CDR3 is TGTGCCATCAGTGGAGGGCAGGGAGAGACCCAGTACTTC. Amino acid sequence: CAISGGQGETQYF.

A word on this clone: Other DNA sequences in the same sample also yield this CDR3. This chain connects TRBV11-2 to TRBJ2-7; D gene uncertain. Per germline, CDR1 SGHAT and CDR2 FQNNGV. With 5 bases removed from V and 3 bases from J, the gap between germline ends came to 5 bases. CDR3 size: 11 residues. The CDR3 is CASSLIYEQYF. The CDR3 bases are TGTGCCAGCAGCCTCATCTACGAGCAGTACTTC.

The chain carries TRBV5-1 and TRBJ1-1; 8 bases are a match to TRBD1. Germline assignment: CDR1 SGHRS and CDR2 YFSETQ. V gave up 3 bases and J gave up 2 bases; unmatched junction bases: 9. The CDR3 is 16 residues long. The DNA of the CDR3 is TGCGCCAGCAGCTCCTCAGGGGGCTTAGTTAACACTGAAGCTTTCTTT. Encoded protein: CASSSSGGLVNTEAFF. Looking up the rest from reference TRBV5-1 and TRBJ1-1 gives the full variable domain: KAGVTQTPRYLIKTRGQQVTLSCSPISGHRSVSWYQQTPGQGLQFLFEYFSETQRNKGNFPGRFSGRQFSNSRSEMNVSTLELGDSALYLCASSSSGGLVNTEAFFGQGTRLTVV.

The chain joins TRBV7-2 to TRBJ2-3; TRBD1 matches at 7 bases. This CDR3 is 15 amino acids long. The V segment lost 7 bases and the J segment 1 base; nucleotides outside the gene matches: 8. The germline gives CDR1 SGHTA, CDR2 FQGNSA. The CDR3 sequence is CASTLRGRGTDTQYF. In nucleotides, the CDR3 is TGTGCCAGCACCCTGAGGGGGCGGGGCACAGATACGCAGTATTTT.